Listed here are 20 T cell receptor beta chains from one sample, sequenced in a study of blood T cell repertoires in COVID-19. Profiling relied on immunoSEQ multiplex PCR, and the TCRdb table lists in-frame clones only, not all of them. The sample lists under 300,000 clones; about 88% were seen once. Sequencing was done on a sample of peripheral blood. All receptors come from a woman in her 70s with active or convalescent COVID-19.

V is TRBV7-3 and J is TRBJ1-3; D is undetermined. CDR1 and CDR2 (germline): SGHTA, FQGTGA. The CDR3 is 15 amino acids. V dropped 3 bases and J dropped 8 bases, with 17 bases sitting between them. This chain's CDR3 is CASSFPWRAEDTIYF. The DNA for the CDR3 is TGTGCCAGCAGCTTTCCTTGGAGGGCAGAGGACACCATATATTTT.

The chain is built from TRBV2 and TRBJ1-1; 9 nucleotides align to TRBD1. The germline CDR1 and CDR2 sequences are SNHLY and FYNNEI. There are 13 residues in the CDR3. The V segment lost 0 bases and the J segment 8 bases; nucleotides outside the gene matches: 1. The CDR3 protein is CASSEATGGEAFF. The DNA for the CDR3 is TGTGCCAGCAGTGAAGCGACAGGGGGAGAAGCTTTCTTT.

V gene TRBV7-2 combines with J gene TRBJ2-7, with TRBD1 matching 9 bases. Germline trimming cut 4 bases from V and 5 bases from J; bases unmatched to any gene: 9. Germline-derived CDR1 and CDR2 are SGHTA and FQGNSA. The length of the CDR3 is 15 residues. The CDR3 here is CASSSSGQGFDEQYF. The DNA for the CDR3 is TGTGCCAGCAGCTCTTCGGGACAGGGTTTTGACGAGCAGTACTTC.

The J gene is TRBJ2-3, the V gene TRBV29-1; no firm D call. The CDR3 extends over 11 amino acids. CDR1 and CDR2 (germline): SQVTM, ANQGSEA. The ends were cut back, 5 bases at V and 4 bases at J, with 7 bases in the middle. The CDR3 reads CSVSSADTQYF. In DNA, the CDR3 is TGCAGCGTTAGCAGCGCAGATACGCAGTATTTT.

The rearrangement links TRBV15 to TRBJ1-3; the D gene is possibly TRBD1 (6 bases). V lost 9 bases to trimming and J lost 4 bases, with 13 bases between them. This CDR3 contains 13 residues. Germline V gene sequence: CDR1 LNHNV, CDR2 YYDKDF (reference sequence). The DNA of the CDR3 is TGTGCCACGGAAGGACAGACGGGAAACACCATATATTTT. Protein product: CATEGQTGNTIYF.

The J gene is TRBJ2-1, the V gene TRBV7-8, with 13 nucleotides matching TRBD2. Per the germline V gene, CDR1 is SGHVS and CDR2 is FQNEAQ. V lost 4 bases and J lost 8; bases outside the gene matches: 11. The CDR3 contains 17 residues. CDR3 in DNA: TGTGCCAGCAGCTCGGGACTAGCGGGGATCTCGTGGGATGAGCAGTTCTTC. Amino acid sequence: CASSSGLAGISWDEQFF.

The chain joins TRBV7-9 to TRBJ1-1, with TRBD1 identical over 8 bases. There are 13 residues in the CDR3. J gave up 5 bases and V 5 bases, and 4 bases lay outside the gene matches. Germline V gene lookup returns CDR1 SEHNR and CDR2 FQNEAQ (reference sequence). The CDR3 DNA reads TGTGCCAGCAGCCCCCAGGGGGCAACTGAAGCTTTCTTT. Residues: CASSPQGATEAFF.

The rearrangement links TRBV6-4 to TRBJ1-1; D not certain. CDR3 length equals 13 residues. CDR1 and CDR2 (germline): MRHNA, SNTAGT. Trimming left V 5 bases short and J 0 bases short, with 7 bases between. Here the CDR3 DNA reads TGTGCCAGCAGTTCGAACATGAACACTGAAGCTTTCTTT. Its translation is CASSSNMNTEAFF.

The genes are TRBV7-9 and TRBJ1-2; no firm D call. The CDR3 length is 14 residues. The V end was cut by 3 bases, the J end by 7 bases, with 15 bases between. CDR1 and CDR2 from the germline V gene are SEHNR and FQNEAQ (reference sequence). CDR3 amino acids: CASSLSLLESGYTF. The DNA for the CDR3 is TGTGCCAGCAGCTTGTCATTGCTCGAGAGTGGCTACACCTTC.

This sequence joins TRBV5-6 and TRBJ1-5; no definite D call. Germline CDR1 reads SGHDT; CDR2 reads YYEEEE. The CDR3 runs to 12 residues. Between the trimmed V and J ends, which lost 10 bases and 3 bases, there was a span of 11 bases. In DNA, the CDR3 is TGTGCCTCTGGACGGGACAATCAGCCCCAGCATTTT. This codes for CASGRDNQPQHF.

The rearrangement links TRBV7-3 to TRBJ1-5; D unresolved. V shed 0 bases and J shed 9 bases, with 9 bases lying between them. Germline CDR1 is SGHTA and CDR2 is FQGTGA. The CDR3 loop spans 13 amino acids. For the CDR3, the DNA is TGTGCCAGCAGCTTAACCCCCGCCGGGCCCCAGCATTTT. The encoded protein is CASSLTPAGPQHF.

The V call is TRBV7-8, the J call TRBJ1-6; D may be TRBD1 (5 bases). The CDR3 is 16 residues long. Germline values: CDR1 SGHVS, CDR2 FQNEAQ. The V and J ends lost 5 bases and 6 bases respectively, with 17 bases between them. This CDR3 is CASSASLTGSNSPLHF. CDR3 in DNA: TGTGCCAGCAGCGCTTCCCTCACAGGCTCTAATTCACCCCTCCACTTT. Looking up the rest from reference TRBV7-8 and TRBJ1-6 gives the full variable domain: GAGVSQSPRYKVAKRGQDVALRCDPISGHVSLFWYQQALGQGPEFLTYFQNEAQLDKSGLPSDRFFAERPEGSVSTLKIQRTQQEDSAVYLCASSASLTGSNSPLHFGNGTRLTVT.

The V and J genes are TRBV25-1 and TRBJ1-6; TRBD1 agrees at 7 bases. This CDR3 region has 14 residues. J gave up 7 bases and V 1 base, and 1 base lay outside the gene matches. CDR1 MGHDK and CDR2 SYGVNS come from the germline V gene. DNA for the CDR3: TGTGCCAGCAGTGAATTACAGGGGAATTCACCCCTCCACTTT. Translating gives CASSELQGNSPLHF.

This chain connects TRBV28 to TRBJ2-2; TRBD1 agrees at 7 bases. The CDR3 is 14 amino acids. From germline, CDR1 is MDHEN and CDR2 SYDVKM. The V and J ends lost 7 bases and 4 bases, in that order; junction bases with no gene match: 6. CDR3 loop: CASIGQVSTGELFF. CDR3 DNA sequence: TGTGCCAGCATAGGACAGGTTAGCACCGGGGAGCTGTTTTTT. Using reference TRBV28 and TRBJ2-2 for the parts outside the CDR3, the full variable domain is DVKVTQSSRYLVKRTGEKVFLECVQDMDHENMFWYRQDPGLGLRLIYFSYDVKMKEKGDIPEGYSVSREKKERFSLILESASTNQTSMYLCASIGQVSTGELFFGEGSRLTVL.

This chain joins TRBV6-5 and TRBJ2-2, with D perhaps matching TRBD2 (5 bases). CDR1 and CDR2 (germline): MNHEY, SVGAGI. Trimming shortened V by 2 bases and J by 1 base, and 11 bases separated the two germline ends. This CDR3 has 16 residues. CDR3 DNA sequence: TGTGCCAGCAGTTACGAAGGACTTATGAACACCGGGGAGCTGTTTTTT. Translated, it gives CASSYEGLMNTGELFF.

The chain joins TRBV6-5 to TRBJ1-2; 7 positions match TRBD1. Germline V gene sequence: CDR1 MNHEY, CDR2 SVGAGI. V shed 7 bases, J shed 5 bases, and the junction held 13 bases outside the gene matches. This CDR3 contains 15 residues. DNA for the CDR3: TGTGCCAGCATACTCGACCGGGACAGCCCATATGGCTACACCTTC. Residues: CASILDRDSPYGYTF.

The DNA of the CDR3 is TGCGCCAGCAGCCAAGTACACGGAACAGATCTCCAGTATTTT. Residues: CASSQVHGTDLQYF. The chain combines TRBV4-3 with TRBJ2-3; D is uncertain. The CDR3 extends over 14 amino acids. Between the trimmed V and J ends, which lost 1 base and 12 bases, there was a span of 17 bases. Germline V gene data show CDR1 as LGHNA and CDR2 as YSLEER.

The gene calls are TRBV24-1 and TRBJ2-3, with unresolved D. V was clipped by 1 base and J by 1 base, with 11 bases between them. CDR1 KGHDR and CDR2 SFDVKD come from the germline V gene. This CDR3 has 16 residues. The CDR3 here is CATSDFERDGTDTQYF. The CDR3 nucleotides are TGTGCCACCAGTGATTTCGAGAGAGATGGCACAGATACGCAGTATTTT.

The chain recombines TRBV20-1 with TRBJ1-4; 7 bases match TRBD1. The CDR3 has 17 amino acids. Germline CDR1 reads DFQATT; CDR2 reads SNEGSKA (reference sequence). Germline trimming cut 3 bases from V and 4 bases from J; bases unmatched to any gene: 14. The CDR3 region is CSASPSIGTDGNEKLFF. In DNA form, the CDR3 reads TGCAGTGCTAGTCCCTCGATTGGGACAGACGGTAATGAAAAACTGTTTTTT.

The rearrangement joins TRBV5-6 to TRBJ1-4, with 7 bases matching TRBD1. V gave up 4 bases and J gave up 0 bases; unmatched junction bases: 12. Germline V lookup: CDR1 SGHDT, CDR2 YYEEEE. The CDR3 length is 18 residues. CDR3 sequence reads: CASSQTVRQGSTNEKLFF. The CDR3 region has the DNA TGTGCCAGCAGCCAGACCGTAAGACAGGGTTCAACTAATGAAAAACTGTTTTTT.